This T cell receptor (beta chain) was identified in a study of blood T cell repertoires in COVID-19. Study background: T cells, B-cell-depleted T cells, or PBMCs provided the cDNA or gDNA that served as material.

TCRdb keeps only in-frame clones here, not all; method: immunoSEQ multiplex PCR. The data show about 150,000 clones, with about nine tenths seen just once and around 4.6% held by the top ten. CDR1 is SGHAT and CDR2 is FQNNGV in the germline V gene. V was cut by 2 bases and J by 4 bases, with 11 bases left in between. The CDR3 is made up of 15 amino acids. Sequenced input: peripheral blood. The chain has TRBV11-2 and TRBJ1-4, with D unclear. This receptor was identified in a woman aged 60 to 75 with active or convalescent COVID-19. The CDR3 nucleotides are TGTGCCAGCAGCTTAAGTCGCGGCCGTAATGAAAAACTGTTTTTT. This codes for CASSLSRGRNEKLFF. Complete variable domain (other parts from reference TRBV11-2 and TRBJ1-4): EAGVAQSPRYKIIEKRQSVAFWCNPISGHATLYWYQQILGQGPKLLIQFQNNGVVDDSQLPKDRFSAERLKGVDSTLKIQPAKLEDSAVYLCASSLSRGRNEKLFFGSGTQLSVL.